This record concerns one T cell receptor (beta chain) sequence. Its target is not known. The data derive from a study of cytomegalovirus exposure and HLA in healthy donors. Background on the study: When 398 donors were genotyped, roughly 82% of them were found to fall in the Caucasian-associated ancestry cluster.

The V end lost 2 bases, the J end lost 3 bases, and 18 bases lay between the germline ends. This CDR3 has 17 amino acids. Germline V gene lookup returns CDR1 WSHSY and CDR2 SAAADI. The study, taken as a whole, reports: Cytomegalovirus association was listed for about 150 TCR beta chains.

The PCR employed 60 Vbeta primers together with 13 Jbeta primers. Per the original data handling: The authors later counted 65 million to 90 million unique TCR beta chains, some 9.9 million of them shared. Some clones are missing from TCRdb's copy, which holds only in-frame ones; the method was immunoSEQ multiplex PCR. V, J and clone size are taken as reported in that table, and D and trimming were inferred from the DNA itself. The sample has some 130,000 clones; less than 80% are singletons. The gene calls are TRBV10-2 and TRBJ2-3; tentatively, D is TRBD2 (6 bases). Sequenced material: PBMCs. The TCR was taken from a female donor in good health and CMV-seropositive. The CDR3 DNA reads TGCGCCAGCAGTGAGCCCTACTTCGGGAGTAAGACAGATACGCAGTATTTT. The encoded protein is CASSEPYFGSKTDTQYF.